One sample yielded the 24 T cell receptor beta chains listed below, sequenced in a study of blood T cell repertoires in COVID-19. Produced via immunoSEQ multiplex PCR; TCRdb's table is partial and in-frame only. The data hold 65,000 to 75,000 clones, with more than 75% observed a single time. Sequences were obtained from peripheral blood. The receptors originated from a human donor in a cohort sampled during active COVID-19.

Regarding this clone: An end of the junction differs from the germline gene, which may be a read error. CDR3 coding DNA: TGTGCTAGCAGCTCGGGACATAACACTGAAGCTTTCTTT. It is translated as CASSSGHNTEAFF. This chain connects TRBV7-7 to TRBJ1-1; tentatively, D is TRBD1 (6 bases). CDR3 size: 13 residues. Per the germline V gene, CDR1 is SSHAT and CDR2 is FNYEAQ (reference sequence). The full variable domain, with the rest looked up from reference TRBV7-7 and TRBJ1-1, is GAGVSQSPRYKVTKRGQDVTLRCDPISSHATLYWYQQALGQGPEFLTYFNYEAQPDKSGLPSDRFSAERPEGSISTLTIQRTEQRDSAMYRCASSSGHNTEAFFGQGTRLTVV.

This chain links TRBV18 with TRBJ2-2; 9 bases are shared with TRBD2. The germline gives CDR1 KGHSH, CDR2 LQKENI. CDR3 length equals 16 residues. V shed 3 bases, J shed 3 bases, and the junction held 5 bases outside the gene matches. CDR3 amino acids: CASSPAGGPDTGELFF. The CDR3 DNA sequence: TGTGCCAGCTCACCGGCGGGAGGGCCGGACACCGGGGAGCTGTTTTTT.

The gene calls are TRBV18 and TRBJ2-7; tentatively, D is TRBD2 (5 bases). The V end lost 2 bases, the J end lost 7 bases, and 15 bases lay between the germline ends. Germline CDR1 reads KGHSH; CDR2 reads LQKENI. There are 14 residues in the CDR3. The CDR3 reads CASSPEYGIKEQYV. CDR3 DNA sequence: TGTGCCAGCTCACCAGAGTACGGGATTAAGGAGCAGTACGTC.

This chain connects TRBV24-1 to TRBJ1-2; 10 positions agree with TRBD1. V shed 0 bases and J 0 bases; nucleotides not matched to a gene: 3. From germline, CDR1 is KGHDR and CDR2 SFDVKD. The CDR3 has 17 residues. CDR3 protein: CATSDLLGTGANYGYTF. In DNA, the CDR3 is TGTGCCACCAGTGATTTGCTCGGGACAGGGGCTAACTATGGCTACACCTTC.

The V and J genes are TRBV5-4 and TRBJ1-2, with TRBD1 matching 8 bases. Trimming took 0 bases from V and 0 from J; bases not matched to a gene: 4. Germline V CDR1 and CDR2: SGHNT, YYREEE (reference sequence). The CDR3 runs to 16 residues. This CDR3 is CASSLGGRGPNYGYTF. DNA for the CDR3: TGTGCCAGCAGCTTGGGGGGCAGGGGGCCTAACTATGGCTACACCTTC. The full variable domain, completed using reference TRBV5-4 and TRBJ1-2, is ETGVTQSPTHLIKTRGQQVTLRCSSQSGHNTVSWYQQALGQGPQFIFQYYREEENGRGNFPPRFSGLQFPNYSSELNVNALELDDSALYLCASSLGGRGPNYGYTFGSGTRLTVV.

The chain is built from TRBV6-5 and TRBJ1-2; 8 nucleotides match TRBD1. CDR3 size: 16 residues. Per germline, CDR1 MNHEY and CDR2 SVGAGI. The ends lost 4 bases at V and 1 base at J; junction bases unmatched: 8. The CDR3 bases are TGTGCCAGCAGTTTCAGACAGGGGAACCTTAACTATGGCTACACCTTC. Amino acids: CASSFRQGNLNYGYTF.

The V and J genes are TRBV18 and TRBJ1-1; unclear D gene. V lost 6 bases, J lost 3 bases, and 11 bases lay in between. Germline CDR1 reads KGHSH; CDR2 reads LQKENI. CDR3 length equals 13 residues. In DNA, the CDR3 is TGTGCCAGCTCCACTACTGCGGACACTGAAGCTTTCTTT. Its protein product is CASSTTADTEAFF.

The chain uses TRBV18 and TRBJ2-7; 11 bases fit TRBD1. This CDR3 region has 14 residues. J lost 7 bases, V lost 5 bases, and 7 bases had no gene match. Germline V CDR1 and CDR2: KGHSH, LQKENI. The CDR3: CASSYGQGAKEQYV. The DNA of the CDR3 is TGTGCCAGCTCATACGGACAGGGGGCTAAGGAGCAGTACGTC.

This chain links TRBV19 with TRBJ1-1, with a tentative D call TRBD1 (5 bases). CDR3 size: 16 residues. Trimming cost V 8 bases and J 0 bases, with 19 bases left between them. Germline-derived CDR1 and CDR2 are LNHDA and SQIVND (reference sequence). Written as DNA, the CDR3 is TGTGCCAGTCATGACCAGGGAAGGTTAATGAACACTGAAGCTTTCTTT. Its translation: CASHDQGRLMNTEAFF.

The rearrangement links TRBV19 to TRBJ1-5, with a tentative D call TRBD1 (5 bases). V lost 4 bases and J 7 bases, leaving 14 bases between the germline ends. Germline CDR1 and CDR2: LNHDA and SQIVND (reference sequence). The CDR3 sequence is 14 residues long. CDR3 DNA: TGTGCCAGTAGTAACCGAAGGGGTCCCCAGCCCCAGCATTTT. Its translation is CASSNRRGPQPQHF.

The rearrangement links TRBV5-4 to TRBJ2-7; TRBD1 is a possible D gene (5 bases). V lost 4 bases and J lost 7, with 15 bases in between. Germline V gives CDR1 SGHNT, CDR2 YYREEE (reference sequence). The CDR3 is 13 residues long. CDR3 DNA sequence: TGTGCCAGCAGCACCGACAGAACCGGGGAGCAGTACGTC. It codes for CASSTDRTGEQYV.

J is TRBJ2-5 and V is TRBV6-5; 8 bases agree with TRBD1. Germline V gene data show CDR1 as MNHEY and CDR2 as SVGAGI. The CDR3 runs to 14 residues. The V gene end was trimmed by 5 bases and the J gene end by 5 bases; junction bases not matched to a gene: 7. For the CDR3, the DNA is TGTGCCAGCAGTACCCGGGACAGGTGGGAGACCCAGTACTTC. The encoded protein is CASSTRDRWETQYF.

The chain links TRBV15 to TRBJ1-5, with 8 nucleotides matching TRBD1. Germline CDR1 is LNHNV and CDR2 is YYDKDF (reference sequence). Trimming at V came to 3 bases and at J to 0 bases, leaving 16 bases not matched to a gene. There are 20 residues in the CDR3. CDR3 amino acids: CATSRGPDRGGLYSNQPQHF. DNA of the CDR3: TGTGCCACCAGCAGGGGGCCCGACAGGGGAGGACTATATAGCAATCAGCCCCAGCATTTT.

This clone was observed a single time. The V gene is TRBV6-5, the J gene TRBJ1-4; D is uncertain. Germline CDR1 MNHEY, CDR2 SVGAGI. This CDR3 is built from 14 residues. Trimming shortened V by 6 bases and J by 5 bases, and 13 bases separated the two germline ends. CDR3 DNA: TGTGCCAGCAGAGTTGACACCCGGAATGAAAAACTGTTTTTT. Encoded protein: CASRVDTRNEKLFF.

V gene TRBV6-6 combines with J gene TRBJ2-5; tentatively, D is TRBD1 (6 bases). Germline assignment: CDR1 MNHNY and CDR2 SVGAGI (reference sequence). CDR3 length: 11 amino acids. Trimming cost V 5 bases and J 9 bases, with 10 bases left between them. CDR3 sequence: CASSGGQAQYF. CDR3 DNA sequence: TGTGCCAGCAGTGGGGGCCAGGCCCAGTACTTC.

CDR3 amino acids: CASSREGALGYGYTF. Written as DNA, the CDR3 is TGTGCCAGCAGCCGTGAAGGGGCTTTGGGCTATGGCTACACCTTC. The chain recombines TRBV7-9 with TRBJ1-2; perhaps TRBD1 as D (5 bases). Trimming shortened V by 5 bases and J by 4 bases, and 17 bases separated the two germline ends. The germline CDR1 and CDR2 sequences are SEHNR and FQNEAQ (reference sequence). There are 15 residues in the CDR3.

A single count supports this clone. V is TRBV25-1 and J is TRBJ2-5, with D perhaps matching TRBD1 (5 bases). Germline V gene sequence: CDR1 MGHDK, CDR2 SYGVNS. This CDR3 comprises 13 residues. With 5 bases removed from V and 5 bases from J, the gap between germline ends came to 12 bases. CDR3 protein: CASSPLGAETQYF. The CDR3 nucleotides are TGTGCCAGCAGTCCCCTAGGGGCTGAGACCCAGTACTTC.

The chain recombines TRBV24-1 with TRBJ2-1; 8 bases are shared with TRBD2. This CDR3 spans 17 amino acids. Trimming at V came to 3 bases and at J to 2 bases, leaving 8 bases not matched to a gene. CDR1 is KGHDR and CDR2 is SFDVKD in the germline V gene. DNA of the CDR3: TGTGCCACCAGTGATCATGTTAGCGGGGTCCCCTACAATGAGCAGTTCTTC. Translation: CATSDHVSGVPYNEQFF.

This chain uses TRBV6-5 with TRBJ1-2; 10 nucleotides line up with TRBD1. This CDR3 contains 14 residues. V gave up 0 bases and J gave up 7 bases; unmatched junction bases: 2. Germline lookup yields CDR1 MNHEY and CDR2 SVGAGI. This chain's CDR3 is CASSYSRTGGGYTF. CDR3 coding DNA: TGTGCCAGCAGTTACTCCAGGACAGGGGGTGGCTACACCTTC.

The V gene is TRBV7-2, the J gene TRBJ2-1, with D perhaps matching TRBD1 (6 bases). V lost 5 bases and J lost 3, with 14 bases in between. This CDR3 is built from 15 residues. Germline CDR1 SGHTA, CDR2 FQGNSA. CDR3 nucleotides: TGTGCCAGCAGCCCTCGGGACAATGACTACAATGAGCAGTTCTTC. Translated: CASSPRDNDYNEQFF.

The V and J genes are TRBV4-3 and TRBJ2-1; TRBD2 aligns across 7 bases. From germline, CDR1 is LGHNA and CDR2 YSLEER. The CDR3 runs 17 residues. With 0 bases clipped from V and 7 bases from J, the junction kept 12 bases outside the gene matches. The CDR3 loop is CASSQDLGGGRRNEQFF. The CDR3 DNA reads TGCGCCAGCAGCCAAGATCTGGGCGGGGGACGAAGGAATGAGCAGTTCTTC.

CDR3 amino acids: CASSFPPGMGETQYF. In nucleotides, the CDR3 is TGTGCCAGCAGTTTCCCTCCGGGGATGGGGGAGACCCAGTACTTC. The chain recombines TRBV28 with TRBJ2-5; TRBD2 is a possible D gene (5 bases). The germline gives CDR1 MDHEN, CDR2 SYDVKM. This CDR3 is 15 amino acids long. V was pared by 3 bases and J by 5 bases, with 16 bases between.

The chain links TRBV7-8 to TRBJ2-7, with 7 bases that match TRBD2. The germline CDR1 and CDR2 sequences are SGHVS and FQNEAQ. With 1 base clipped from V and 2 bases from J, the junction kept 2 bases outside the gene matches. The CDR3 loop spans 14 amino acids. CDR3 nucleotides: TGTGCCAGCAGCTTAGACGCGGGGGCCTACGAGCAGTACTTC. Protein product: CASSLDAGAYEQYF.

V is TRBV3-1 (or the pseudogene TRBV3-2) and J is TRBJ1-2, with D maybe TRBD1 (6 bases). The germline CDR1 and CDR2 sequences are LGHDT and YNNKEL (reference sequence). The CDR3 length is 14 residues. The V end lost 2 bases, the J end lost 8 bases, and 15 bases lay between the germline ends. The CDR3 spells CASSQNSGDGGYTF. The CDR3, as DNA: TGTGCCAGCAGCCAAAATTCAGGGGATGGAGGCTACACCTTC.